The next 20 T cell receptor beta chains were all read from a single sample in a study of cytomegalovirus exposure and HLA in healthy donors. With 60 Vbeta and 13 Jbeta primers, the PCR was carried out. Here immunoSEQ multiplex PCR was the method, and the copy in TCRdb shows in-frame clones only, minus some. This table has approximately 120,000 clones, over 65% appearing once. The sequencing input was PBMCs. The source is a man aged 50-60 years in good health and CMV-seronegative.

The chain has TRBV4-2 and TRBJ2-4, with D perhaps matching TRBD1 (6 bases). The germline V gene encodes CDR1 LGHNA and CDR2 YNFKEQ. This CDR3 comprises 15 residues. V gave up 4 bases and J gave up 1 base, with 11 bases separating them. CDR3 region: CASSPGAQAKNIQYF. The CDR3 DNA follows: TGTGCCAGCAGCCCAGGGGCGCAGGCCAAAAACATTCAGTACTTC.

CDR3 DNA: TGTGCCAGCAGCTTGTTGACGGCGGGGGGCCGCACAGATACGCAGTATTTT. Protein: CASSLLTAGGRTDTQYF. The J gene is TRBJ2-3, the V gene TRBV5-6; 8 bases line up with TRBD2. CDR1 and CDR2 (germline): SGHDT, YYEEEE. The CDR3 extends over 17 amino acids. With 1 base clipped from V and 1 base from J, the junction kept 8 bases outside the gene matches.

The chain joins TRBV2 to TRBJ2-3; weak D call: TRBD2 (7 bases). Germline CDR1 and CDR2: SNHLY and FYNNEI. Trimming removed 6 bases from V and 6 bases from J, with 16 bases in between. This CDR3 region has 14 residues. This CDR3 reads CASRRGGSGDTQYF. CDR3 DNA sequence: TGTGCCAGCAGGAGGGGGGGTTCAGGGGATACGCAGTATTTT.

The genes are TRBV5-4 and TRBJ2-1, with 9 bases fitting TRBD1. V lost 4 bases to trimming and J lost 5 bases; unmatched junction nucleotides: 4. Looked up from germline, CDR1 is SGHNT and CDR2 is YYREEE (reference sequence). The length of the CDR3 is 14 residues. The CDR3, as DNA: TGTGCCAGCAGCATTGACAGGGGGGACAATGAGCAGTTCTTC. This encodes CASSIDRGDNEQFF.

This clone was detected only a few times. The chain carries TRBV12-5 and TRBJ2-5; 10 bases are shared with TRBD2. CDR3 length: 15 residues. V lost 6 bases to trimming and J lost 2 bases; unmatched junction nucleotides: 6. Germline CDR1 and CDR2: LGHNT and FRNRAP. The CDR3 sequence: CASGLSGGSQETQYF. CDR3 nucleotide sequence: TGTGCTAGTGGCCTTAGCGGGGGGTCGCAAGAGACCCAGTACTTC.

This chain connects TRBV7-9 to TRBJ1-2; tentatively, D is TRBD1 (5 bases). Germline assignment: CDR1 SEHNR and CDR2 FQNEAQ (reference sequence). CDR3 size: 15 residues. The V gene lost 3 bases and the J gene lost 7 bases, with 18 bases spanning the gap. CDR3 nucleotides: TGTGCCAGCAGCTTTCGCGGCAGGGATTTTGGTGGCTACACCTTC. This encodes CASSFRGRDFGGYTF. The full variable domain, rest sourced from reference TRBV7-9 and TRBJ1-2, is DTGVSQNPRHKITKRGQNVTFRCDPISEHNRLYWYRQTLGQGPEFLTYFQNEAQLEKSRLLSDRFSAERPKGSFSTLEIQRTEQGDSAMYLCASSFRGRDFGGYTFGSGTRLTVV.

Only a few counts were recorded for this clone. This chain links TRBV6-4 with TRBJ2-7; D possibly corresponds to TRBD1 (6 bases). Germline values: CDR1 MRHNA, CDR2 SNTAGT. The ends were cut back, 0 bases at V and 2 bases at J, with 23 bases in the middle. CDR3 size: 19 residues. CDR3 in DNA: TGTGCCAGCAGTGACTCGGGCTCTCGGGACAAGGAACGCCCCTACGAGCAGTACTTC. Translation: CASSDSGSRDKERPYEQYF.

This clone was counted only a few times. The chain employs TRBV6-1 and TRBJ2-1; TRBD2 aligns across 7 bases. The V gene end was trimmed by 3 bases and the J gene end by 4 bases; junction bases not matched to a gene: 9. Germline V lookup: CDR1 MNHNS, CDR2 SASEGT. The CDR3 contains 16 residues. The CDR3 protein is CASSEGSGTNYNEQFF. The CDR3 nucleotides read TGTGCCAGCAGTGAGGGAAGCGGGACGAATTACAATGAGCAGTTCTTC.

The chain uses TRBV13 and TRBJ2-7, with TRBD1 matching 11 bases. J was trimmed by 7 bases and V by 3 bases; bases with no gene match: 5. The CDR3 has 14 amino acids. In germline, CDR1 is PRHDT, CDR2 FYEKMQ (reference sequence). In nucleotides, the CDR3 is TGTGCCAGCAGCTTCGGACAGGGGGCAGGGGAGCAGTACTTC. Its translation: CASSFGQGAGEQYF.

The chain recombines TRBV5-1 with TRBJ2-5; 7 nucleotides line up with TRBD2. Trimming at V came to 7 bases and at J to 2 bases, leaving 8 bases not matched to a gene. CDR3 length equals 14 residues. Germline CDR1 is SGHRS and CDR2 is YFSETQ. The CDR3 loop reads CASSSWGGQETQYF. Here the CDR3 DNA reads TGCGCCAGCTCAAGTTGGGGGGGACAAGAGACCCAGTACTTC.

This clone was seen more than once but under ten times. This chain joins TRBV4-2 and TRBJ2-3, with 9 bases that match TRBD2. CDR3 length equals 16 residues. CDR1 and CDR2 (germline): LGHNA, YNFKEQ. Trimming cost V 3 bases and J 2 bases; bases outside gene matches: 6. CDR3 coding DNA: TGTGCCAGCAGCCACCGAGCGGGGGGATACACAGATACGCAGTATTTT. Translation gives CASSHRAGGYTDTQYF.

The chain couples TRBV7-6 to TRBJ1-2, with 12 bases identical to TRBD1. This CDR3 has 17 residues. Germline CDR1 is SGHVS and CDR2 is FNYEAQ. J gave up 7 bases and V 4 bases, and 13 bases lay outside the gene matches. CDR3 residues: CASSSSPTGTGGFGYTF. CDR3 bases: TGTGCCAGCAGCTCCTCTCCAACCGGGACAGGGGGCTTTGGCTACACCTTC. The full variable domain, completed using reference TRBV7-6 and TRBJ1-2, is GAGVSQSPRYKVTKRGQDVALRCDPISGHVSLYWYRQALGQGPEFLTYFNYEAQQDKSGLPNDRFSAERPEGSISTLTIQRTEQRDSAMYRCASSSSPTGTGGFGYTFGSGTRLTVV.

This clone was seen once. This chain joins TRBV2 and TRBJ2-2; 8 bases are shared with TRBD1. Germline V gene lookup returns CDR1 SNHLY and CDR2 FYNNEI. The CDR3 length is 15 residues. Losses at the gene ends were 3 bases for V and 1 base for J; bases not matched to a gene: 1. DNA for the CDR3: TGTGCCAGCAGTGACGGGACAGGGAACACCGGGGAGCTGTTTTTT. Translated, it gives CASSDGTGNTGELFF. The entire variable domain, with the rest obtained from reference TRBV2 and TRBJ2-2, is as follows: EPEVTQTPSHQVTQMGQEVILRCVPISNHLYFYWYRQILGQKVEFLVSFYNNEISEKSEIFDDQFSVERPDGSNFTLKIRSTKLEDSAMYFCASSDGTGNTGELFFGEGSRLTVL.

In this sample, this clone turned up a few times. V gene TRBV5-6 combines with J gene TRBJ2-1; maybe TRBD2 (6 bases). The CDR3 covers 15 residues. From germline, CDR1 is SGHDT and CDR2 YYEEEE. Trimming removed 0 bases at V and 2 bases at J, with 9 bases between. For the CDR3, the DNA is TGTGCCAGCAGCTTGGCGGGGGTAGCCTACAATGAGCAGTTCTTC. Translation: CASSLAGVAYNEQFF.

Only a few counts were recorded for this clone. This rearrangement joins TRBV13 to TRBJ2-7; a possible D gene is TRBD2 (6 bases). V gave up 1 base and J gave up 7 bases, with 14 bases separating them. In germline, CDR1 is PRHDT, CDR2 FYEKMQ (reference sequence). CDR3 length: 14 residues. The CDR3 region is CASSLAAGREEQYV. The CDR3 DNA sequence: TGTGCCAGCAGCTTAGCGGCAGGGCGGGAAGAGCAGTACGTC.

This clone came up a few times. This chain connects TRBV4-1 to TRBJ1-1; 9 bases fit TRBD1. The CDR3 runs 16 residues. Germline trimming cut 4 bases from V and 0 bases from J; bases unmatched to any gene: 6. Germline loops: CDR1 MGHRA, CDR2 YSYEKL. DNA for the CDR3: TGCGCCAGCAGCCCCGCGGGACAGGGACTGAACACTGAAGCTTTCTTT. This translates into CASSPAGQGLNTEAFF.

This clone has only a few counts. V gene TRBV29-1 combines with J gene TRBJ2-7; TRBD1 matches 9 bases. The V segment lost 4 bases and the J segment 6 bases; nucleotides outside the gene matches: 10. Germline CDR1 is SQVTM and CDR2 is ANQGSEA. CDR3 size: 14 residues. CDR3 amino acids: CSVVGQGVYGEQYF. Written as DNA, the CDR3 is TGCAGCGTTGTGGGACAGGGCGTGTATGGCGAGCAGTACTTC.

The genes are TRBV4-2 and TRBJ2-7; 13 nucleotides agree with TRBD2. The germline V gene encodes CDR1 LGHNA and CDR2 YNFKEQ. After removal of 1 base from V and 6 bases from J, the junction contained 6 bases not matched to a gene. The CDR3 loop spans 16 amino acids. In DNA, the CDR3 is TGTGCCAGCAGCCAAGGACTAGCGGGGGGCCCTCTCGAGCAGTACTTC. This codes for CASSQGLAGGPLEQYF.

This sequence joins TRBV7-6 and TRBJ2-7; D is uncertain. This CDR3 is 13 amino acids long. CDR1 SGHVS and CDR2 FNYEAQ come from the germline V gene. V was clipped by 6 bases and J by 0 bases, with 9 bases between them. The CDR3 DNA follows: TGTGCCAGCAGTTCTATGGTCTCCTACGAGCAGTACTTC. Protein product: CASSSMVSYEQYF.

This rearrangement joins TRBV28 to TRBJ1-1; D uncertain. The CDR3 has 15 residues. V lost 2 bases and J 0 bases, leaving 10 bases between the germline ends. Germline CDR1 is MDHEN and CDR2 is SYDVKM. The DNA of the CDR3 is TGTGCCAGCAGTTTAATTTCGAGAATGAACACTGAAGCTTTCTTT. It yields the protein CASSLISRMNTEAFF.